These T cell receptor beta chains were read from a single sample in a study of T cells in tumors after PD-1 blockade. Sequenced by immunoSEQ multiplex PCR; TCRdb stores in-frame clones only, minus some. The data show roughly 48,000 clones, roughly 80% seen once. The sequencing used PBMCs, collected before anti-PD-1 treatment. Receptor source: a human donor with basal cell carcinoma. Each CDR3 is given with its conserved first and last residue. The D gene is left open where the match is weak. Clone size, where shown, is once, few, many, or a class for clones that have expanded.

clone size: .
D gene: .
V gene: TRBV6-6
J gene: TRBJ1-3
CDR3 protein: CASRDDGGSGNTIYF
CDR3 DNA: TGTGCCAGCAGAGACGACGGTGGCTCTGGAAACACCATATATTTT

clone size: .
D gene: TRBD2
V gene: TRBV7-8
J gene: TRBJ2-1
CDR3 protein: CASSPRTSGGGNEQFF
CDR3 DNA: TGTGCCAGCAGCCCTAGGACTAGCGGGGGGGGAAATGAGCAGTTCTTC

clone size: few
D gene: .
V gene: TRBV6-5
J gene: TRBJ2-2
CDR3 protein: CASSRGRRESGELFF
CDR3 DNA: TGTGCCAGCAGTAGGGGTCGTAGAGAAAGCGGGGAGCTGTTTTTT

clone size: .
D gene: .
V gene: TRBV30
J gene: TRBJ2-2
CDR3 protein: CAWSVVGRGTGELFF
CDR3 DNA: TGTGCCTGGAGTGTCGTGGGGCGGGGAACCGGGGAGCTGTTTTTT

clone size: .
D gene: .
V gene: TRBV2
J gene: TRBJ1-2
CDR3 protein: CASTMQGRVGYTF
CDR3 DNA: TGTGCCAGCACAATGCAAGGGCGGGTTGGCTACACCTTC

clone size: .
D gene: TRBD2
V gene: TRBV3-1/TRBV3-2
J gene: TRBJ2-3
CDR3 protein: CASSPGLAESNTDTQYF
CDR3 DNA: TGTGCCAGCAGCCCGGGACTAGCGGAATCTAACACAGATACGCAGTATTTT

clone size: .
D gene: .
V gene: TRBV21-1
J gene: TRBJ2-2
CDR3 protein: CASSKGVGTSGGPTGELFF
CDR3 DNA: TGTGCCAGCAGCAAAGGAGTCGGGACTAGCGGGGGCCCCACCGGGGAGCTGTTTTTT

clone size: .
D gene: .
V gene: TRBV30
J gene: TRBJ1-1
CDR3 protein: CASFSVGTEAFF
CDR3 DNA: TGTGCCTCGTTTTCGGTGGGCACTGAAGCTTTCTTT

clone size: .
D gene: TRBD1
V gene: TRBV3-1/TRBV3-2
J gene: TRBJ1-6
CDR3 protein: CASSQGDRTGISPLHF
CDR3 DNA: TGTGCCAGCAGCCAAGGAGACCGGACAGGGATTTCACCCCTCCACTTT

clone size: .
D gene: .
V gene: TRBV3-1/TRBV3-2
J gene: TRBJ1-5
CDR3 protein: CASSYRGNQPQHF
CDR3 DNA: TGTGCCAGCAGCTACAGGGGCAATCAGCCCCAGCATTTT

clone size: .
D gene: .
V gene: TRBV5-8
J gene: TRBJ2-1
CDR3 protein: CASSLMGAIIYNEQFF
CDR3 DNA: TGTGCCAGCAGCTTGATGGGGGCCATCATCTACAATGAGCAGTTCTTC

clone size: .
D gene: .
V gene: TRBV5-6
J gene: TRBJ1-2
CDR3 protein: CASSLAGRGYTF
CDR3 DNA: TGTGCCAGCAGCTTGGCGGGACGGGGCTACACCTTC

clone size: few
D gene: TRBD1
V gene: TRBV12-5
J gene: TRBJ1-2
CDR3 protein: CASGPRGQGDDGYTF
CDR3 DNA: TGTGCTAGTGGGCCCCGCGGGCAGGGGGATGATGGCTACACCTTC

clone size: .
D gene: .
V gene: TRBV28
J gene: TRBJ1-3
CDR3 protein: CASRYSGIDRDSGNTIYF
CDR3 DNA: TGTGCCAGCAGATACTCCGGAATAGACAGAGACTCTGGAAACACCATATATTTT

clone size: few
D gene: .
V gene: TRBV3-1/TRBV3-2
J gene: TRBJ2-7
CDR3 protein: CASSQVGSGSYEQYF
CDR3 DNA: TGTGCCAGCAGCCAAGTCGGGTCGGGGTCCTACGAGCAGTACTTC

clone size: .
D gene: TRBD1
V gene: TRBV6-5
J gene: TRBJ1-2
CDR3 protein: CASSLSGGVGYTF
CDR3 DNA: TGTGCCAGCAGCCTTTCAGGGGGGGTAGGCTACACCTTC

clone size: .
D gene: TRBD1
V gene: TRBV30
J gene: TRBJ2-2
CDR3 protein: CAWRGQGADTGELFF
CDR3 DNA: TGTGCCTGGAGAGGACAGGGGGCAGACACCGGGGAGCTGTTTTTT

clone size: few
D gene: .
V gene: TRBV9
J gene: TRBJ2-3
CDR3 protein: CASRQFTGVADTQYF
CDR3 DNA: TGTGCCAGCAGACAATTTACGGGGGTGGCAGATACGCAGTATTTT

clone size: .
D gene: .
V gene: TRBV6-5
J gene: TRBJ1-5
CDR3 protein: CATEYSGSQPQHF
CDR3 DNA: TGTGCCACCGAGTACTCAGGGAGTCAGCCCCAGCATTTT

clone size: once
D gene: TRBD1
V gene: TRBV6-5
J gene: TRBJ2-3
CDR3 protein: CASRTRTGLTDTQYF
CDR3 DNA: TGTGCCAGCAGAACCAGGACAGGCCTCACAGATACGCAGTATTTT

clone size: .
D gene: .
V gene: TRBV12-5
J gene: TRBJ2-3
CDR3 protein: CASGLDRGGGTDTQYF
CDR3 DNA: TGTGCTAGTGGTTTGGACAGGGGGGGCGGCACAGATACGCAGTATTTT

clone size: medium-sized
D gene: .
V gene: TRBV5-1
J gene: TRBJ2-7
CDR3 protein: CASSLAVTYEQYF
CDR3 DNA: TGCGCCAGCAGCTTAGCGGTCACCTACGAGCAGTACTTC

clone size: .
D gene: .
V gene: TRBV5-4
J gene: TRBJ1-2
CDR3 protein: CASSLDGGRAGYTF
CDR3 DNA: TGTGCCAGCAGCTTGGACGGAGGGCGGGCGGGCTACACCTTC

clone size: .
D gene: .
V gene: TRBV3-1/TRBV3-2
J gene: TRBJ1-5
CDR3 protein: CASSQGVGQPQHF
CDR3 DNA: TGTGCCAGCAGCCAAGGGGTTGGTCAGCCCCAGCATTTT

clone size: .
D gene: .
V gene: TRBV6-2/TRBV6-3
J gene: TRBJ2-7
CDR3 protein: CASSYPSQVSNEQYF
CDR3 DNA: TGTGCCAGCAGTTATCCCTCACAGGTGTCCAACGAGCAGTACTTC

clone size: .
D gene: .
V gene: TRBV20-1
J gene: TRBJ1-6
CDR3 protein: CSASVGVTLINSPLHF
CDR3 DNA: TGCAGTGCTAGTGTAGGGGTCACCCTGATAAATTCACCCCTCCACTTT

clone size: .
D gene: TRBD1
V gene: TRBV19
J gene: TRBJ1-4
CDR3 protein: CASAPGTGATNEKLFF
CDR3 DNA: TGTGCCAGCGCCCCCGGGACAGGTGCAACTAATGAAAAACTGTTTTTT

clone size: .
D gene: TRBD1
V gene: TRBV19
J gene: TRBJ1-1
CDR3 protein: CASRQGFMNTEAFF
CDR3 DNA: TGTGCCAGCCGACAGGGCTTCATGAACACTGAAGCTTTCTTT

clone size: .
D gene: .
V gene: TRBV18
J gene: TRBJ1-2
CDR3 protein: CASSPFRSGKVDYGYTF
CDR3 DNA: TGTGCCAGCTCACCTTTCCGGTCAGGGAAGGTGGACTATGGCTACACCTTC

clone size: .
D gene: .
V gene: TRBV19
J gene: TRBJ1-6
CDR3 protein: CASSSGSRGYNSPLHF
CDR3 DNA: TGTGCCAGTAGTTCGGGTTCAAGGGGCTATAATTCACCCCTCCACTTT

clone size: .
D gene: TRBD2
V gene: TRBV4-2
J gene: TRBJ2-7
CDR3 protein: CASSQDGTSGAGEQYF
CDR3 DNA: TGTGCCAGCAGCCAAGATGGGACTAGCGGGGCGGGGGAGCAGTACTTC

clone size: few
D gene: .
V gene: TRBV5-1
J gene: TRBJ1-1
CDR3 protein: CASSLARDTEAFF
CDR3 DNA: TGCGCCAGCAGCTTGGCCCGGGACACTGAAGCTTTCTTT

clone size: .
D gene: .
V gene: TRBV10-3
J gene: TRBJ1-1
CDR3 protein: CAISDHRGVMNTEAFF
CDR3 DNA: TGTGCCATCAGTGATCATCGGGGGGTAATGAACACTGAAGCTTTCTTT

clone size: once
D gene: TRBD1
V gene: TRBV28
J gene: TRBJ1-6
CDR3 protein: CASIARGRSPLHF
CDR3 DNA: TGTGCCAGCATCGCCAGGGGGCGGTCACCCCTCCACTTT

clone size: .
D gene: .
V gene: TRBV19
J gene: TRBJ1-1
CDR3 protein: CASSQEDRFNTEAFF
CDR3 DNA: TGTGCCAGTAGCCAAGAGGACAGATTCAACACTGAAGCTTTCTTT

clone size: .
D gene: .
V gene: TRBV4-1
J gene: TRBJ1-5
CDR3 protein: CASSQEAPSNQPQHF
CDR3 DNA: TGCGCCAGCAGCCAAGAGGCGCCAAGCAATCAGCCCCAGCATTTT

clone size: .
D gene: TRBD1
V gene: TRBV29-1
J gene: TRBJ2-5
CDR3 protein: CSATGTGIQETQYF
CDR3 DNA: TGCAGCGCCACCGGGACAGGGATCCAAGAGACCCAGTACTTC

clone size: .
D gene: .
V gene: TRBV6-1
J gene: TRBJ2-7
CDR3 protein: CASSEFSVTYEQYF
CDR3 DNA: TGTGCCAGCAGTGAATTTTCAGTGACCTACGAGCAGTACTTC

clone size: .
D gene: .
V gene: TRBV11-1
J gene: TRBJ2-2
CDR3 protein: CASSFRTGELFF
CDR3 DNA: TGTGCCAGCAGCTTTCGCACCGGGGAGCTGTTTTTT

clone size: .
D gene: .
V gene: TRBV7-9
J gene: TRBJ2-3
CDR3 protein: CASSLRGATDTQYF
CDR3 DNA: TGTGCCAGCTCCTTACGGGGGGCCACAGATACGCAGTATTTT

clone size: .
D gene: TRBD1
V gene: TRBV28
J gene: TRBJ1-5
CDR3 protein: CASSPSTGANQPQHF
CDR3 DNA: TGTGCCAGCAGCCCCAGCACAGGGGCTAATCAGCCCCAGCATTTT

clone size: .
D gene: .
V gene: TRBV13
J gene: TRBJ1-2
CDR3 protein: CASSLDRVYGYTF
CDR3 DNA: TGTGCCAGCAGCCTGGACCGCGTATATGGCTACACCTTC

clone size: .
D gene: .
V gene: TRBV5-1
J gene: TRBJ2-2
CDR3 protein: CASSLTDTTGELFF
CDR3 DNA: TGCGCCAGCAGCTTAACGGACACCACCGGGGAGCTGTTTTTT

clone size: once
D gene: TRBD2
V gene: TRBV5-1
J gene: TRBJ2-3
CDR3 protein: CASSLGLAGGHTDTQYF
CDR3 DNA: TGCGCCAGCAGCCTCGGACTAGCGGGGGGACACACAGATACGCAGTATTTT

clone size: .
D gene: TRBD2
V gene: TRBV9
J gene: TRBJ2-1
CDR3 protein: CASSPSGGPYNEQFF
CDR3 DNA: TGTGCCAGCAGCCCCAGCGGGGGGCCTTACAATGAGCAGTTCTTC

clone size: .
D gene: .
V gene: TRBV15
J gene: TRBJ1-4
CDR3 protein: CATSRDLYRGLSTNEKLFF
CDR3 DNA: TGTGCCACCAGCAGAGATCTTTATAGGGGGTTGTCGACTAATGAAAAACTGTTTTTT

clone size: .
D gene: .
V gene: TRBV19
J gene: TRBJ2-2
CDR3 protein: CASTLFGGNTGELFF
CDR3 DNA: TGTGCCAGTACCCTTTTTGGAGGGAACACCGGGGAGCTGTTTTTT

clone size: .
D gene: .
V gene: TRBV9
J gene: TRBJ2-1
CDR3 protein: CASRGLRGEQFF
CDR3 DNA: TGTGCCAGCAGGGGTCTCCGGGGTGAGCAGTTCTTC

clone size: .
D gene: .
V gene: TRBV27
J gene: TRBJ1-2
CDR3 protein: CASSPTPPYGYTF
CDR3 DNA: TGTGCCAGCAGTCCGACACCACCTTATGGCTACACCTTC

clone size: .
D gene: .
V gene: TRBV27
J gene: TRBJ2-4
CDR3 protein: CASSLKGGNIQYF
CDR3 DNA: TGTGCCAGCAGCCTTAAGGGGGGGAACATTCAGTACTTC